The rows below give T cell receptor beta chains drawn from one sample of a study of spatial heterogeneity in lung cancer. MiXCR, applied by TCRdb to the 5' RACE reads, yields one record per CDR3 protein. The data show some 3,400 distinct CDR3 sequences, roughly 6.1% seen once. The source was lung tumor tissue, collected at surgery. These TCRs come from a male donor with early-stage non-small cell lung cancer. The CDR3 runs from the conserved cysteine through the conserved F or W. The order of the fields is D gene, J gene, V gene, clone size, CDR3 DNA, CDR3 protein. D genes are given only for firm matches. Clone size is stated in some rows and not others, as once, few, many or a class when expanded.

. TRBJ2-2 TRBV4-3 medium-sized TGCGCCAGCAGCGCATGGACCGGGGAATTCGGCACCGGGGAGCTGTTTTTT CASSAWTGEFGTGELFF
. TRBJ1-5 TRBV30 medium-sized TGTGCCTGGAACGTGGGGGGGCAGCCCCAGCATTTT CAWNVGGQPQHF
. TRBJ2-5 TRBV25-1 medium-sized TGTGCCAGCAGTGAATTTGGGGAATCGGAACAAGAGACCCAGTACTTC CASSEFGESEQETQYF
TRBD2 TRBJ2-3 TRBV5-1 few TGCGCCAGCAGTTTTAGCGGGAGCGGTACAGATACGCAGTATTTT CASSFSGSGTDTQYF
. TRBJ1-1 TRBV6-2/TRBV6-3 few TGTGCCAGCAGTTACTTGGACGGCACTGAAGCTTTCTTT CASSYLDGTEAFF
. TRBJ2-5 TRBV11-1 few TGTGCCAGCAGCTTTTGGGGGCAGGAGACCCAGTACTTC CASSFWGQETQYF
. TRBJ2-1 TRBV4-1 medium-sized TGCGCCAGCAGCCCAGGACTTCGGGTCAATGAGCAGTTCTTC CASSPGLRVNEQFF
. TRBJ1-5 TRBV18 medium-sized TGTGCCAGCTCACCACCCCTCCCTATTAGTAGCAATCAGCCCCAGCATTTT CASSPPLPISSNQPQHF
TRBD2 TRBJ2-1 TRBV4-2 many TGTGCCAGCAGCCAGGTTAGCGGGAGGCTCTTTCACAATGAGCAGTTCTTC CASSQVSGRLFHNEQFF
. TRBJ2-3 TRBV27 medium-sized TGTGCCAGCAGTTCGGGACTTGCGCCTGATTCTAGCACAGATACGCAGTATTTT CASSSGLAPDSSTDTQYF
. TRBJ2-3 TRBV5-4 medium-sized TGTGCCAGCAGCTTGCAACAATCCAGCACAGATACGCAGTATTTT CASSLQQSSTDTQYF
TRBD2 TRBJ2-7 TRBV7-2 medium-sized TGTGCCAGCAGCCTAAGCGAAGGCGGGAGGGGCTACGAGCAGTACTTC CASSLSEGGRGYEQYF
. TRBJ1-5 TRBV28 medium-sized TGTGCCGGCAGTACCACTGACCGGCCCCAGCATTTT CAGSTTDRPQHF
. TRBJ2-1 TRBV28 . TGTGCCAGCAAGGTTATTCAGGGTGAGCAGTTCTTC CASKVIQGEQFF
. TRBJ2-7 TRBV4-3 medium-sized TGCGCCAGCAGCCAAGACTGGACCAACTCCTACGAGCAGTACTTC CASSQDWTNSYEQYF
. TRBJ2-5 TRBV5-1 few TGCGCCAGCAGCCCCGCCGGGACTCACCAAGAGACCCAGTACTTC CASSPAGTHQETQYF
. TRBJ2-6 TRBV20-1 medium-sized TGCAGTGCTAGCGACAGCTCTGGGGCCAACGTCCTGACTTTC CSASDSSGANVLTF
TRBD1 TRBJ1-4 TRBV5-5 medium-sized TGTGCCAGCAGCCAAATGACAGGGGGCGAAAAACTGTTTTTT CASSQMTGGEKLFF
TRBD2 TRBJ2-3 TRBV20-1 medium-sized TGCAGTGCAGAACCGGGACTAGCGGGTGATACGCAGTATTTT CSAEPGLAGDTQYF
. TRBJ2-1 TRBV30 medium-sized TGTGCCTGGAGAACCGGTGTCCCCTACAATGAGCAGTTCTTC CAWRTGVPYNEQFF
. TRBJ2-1 TRBV24-1 . TGTGCCACCAGTGATAACCGGGATCTAGTGAATGAGCAGTTCTTC CATSDNRDLVNEQFF
. TRBJ2-3 TRBV19 medium-sized TGTGCCAGTAGTATAGGTGGACTTGACACAGATACGCAGTATTTT CASSIGGLDTDTQYF
. TRBJ2-2 TRBV11-3 medium-sized TGTGCCAGCAGCCGCGACAGGAGGAACACCGGGGAGCTGTTTTTT CASSRDRRNTGELFF
TRBD1 TRBJ1-2 TRBV20-1 many TGCAGTGCTAGCGACAGGGGAAGCGGTGGCTACACCTTC CSASDRGSGGYTF
. TRBJ2-2 TRBV5-5 many TGTGCCAGCAGCTTGGCTTTCCCCGGGGAGCTGTTTTTT CASSLAFPGELFF
TRBD2 TRBJ2-1 TRBV4-2 medium-sized TGTGCCAGCAGCCAACAAGGGGGCCAACTAGCGGGTGCATACAATGAGCAGTTCTTC CASSQQGGQLAGAYNEQFF
TRBD1 TRBJ1-1 TRBV5-1 medium-sized TGCGCCAGCAGCTTGTCGGGACAGGCCATAGGGGAGGCTTTCTTT CASSLSGQAIGEAFF
TRBD1 TRBJ2-7 TRBV20-1 medium-sized TGCAGTGCCTTTTCTCCGGGACAGGGGGTTATCGAGCAGTACTTC CSAFSPGQGVIEQYF
. TRBJ1-3 TRBV29-1 medium-sized TGCAGCGTTACTACAGGATTCTCTGGAAACACCATATATTTT CSVTTGFSGNTIYF
. TRBJ1-4 TRBV28 many TGTGCCAGCCGCGCCCTTGGGGGATTCGATGAAAAACTGTTTTTT CASRALGGFDEKLFF
. TRBJ1-5 TRBV4-1 medium-sized TGCGCCAGCAGCCAAGCCGCCAAGGGCTCCCAGCATTTT CASSQAAKGSQHF
TRBD1 TRBJ2-7 TRBV6-2/TRBV6-3 . TGTGCCAGCAGTTACGCCGGGACAGGCCCCTTAGCGCAGTACTTC CASSYAGTGPLAQYF